The 32 T cell receptor beta chains presented below share a single source sample, sequenced in a study of shared T cell receptors in the human thymus. Sequenced by immunoSEQ multiplex PCR; TCRdb stores in-frame clones only, minus some. The table includes around 730,000 clones, 70% to 90% detected once. These sequences were also reported in another study, on human thymus T cells.

The specimen sequenced was thymocytes. Receptor source: a girl under three years old with a congenital heart defect.

This clone was seen just once. The chain employs TRBV19 and TRBJ1-1; 10 bases line up with TRBD1. The CDR3 sequence is 15 residues long. CDR1 and CDR2 from the germline V gene are LNHDA and SQIVND (reference sequence). J lost 4 bases, V lost 5 bases, and 7 bases had no gene match. CDR3 bases: TGTGCCAGTAGTCCCATGGGACAGGGGCGCACTGAAGCTTTCTTT. Translation: CASSPMGQGRTEAFF.

This clone was seen a handful of times. The chain uses TRBV2 and TRBJ2-5; 8 bases are shared with TRBD2. V shed 0 bases, J shed 4 bases, and the junction held 19 bases outside the gene matches. From germline, CDR1 is SNHLY and CDR2 FYNNEI. The CDR3 spans 20 residues. The CDR3 DNA sequence: TGTGCCAGCAGTGAAGCGCCCGGAAGTGACGAGCGGGGGACCTTAGAGACCCAGTACTTC. The encoded protein is CASSEAPGSDERGTLETQYF.

This clone was counted only a few times. The J gene is TRBJ1-1, the V gene TRBV5-5; D may be TRBD1 (6 bases). CDR3 length: 15 residues. CDR1 and CDR2 (germline): SGHKS, YYEKEE (reference sequence). Trimming removed 4 bases at V and 1 base at J, with 14 bases between. The CDR3 DNA reads TGTGCCAGCAGCACCTGGACAGCACAGAACACTGAAGCTTTCTTT. Its protein is CASSTWTAQNTEAFF.

This clone was seen a few times. The chain uses TRBV7-9 and TRBJ2-2, with 7 bases that match TRBD1. V lost 4 bases and J lost 2; bases outside the gene matches: 10. Per the germline V gene, CDR1 is SEHNR and CDR2 is FQNEAQ (reference sequence). This CDR3 spans 17 amino acids. This chain's CDR3 is CASSSSYRGLNTGELFF. DNA for the CDR3: TGTGCCAGCAGCTCCTCCTACAGGGGCCTAAACACCGGGGAGCTGTTTTTT.

This rearrangement joins TRBV28 to TRBJ1-1, with TRBD1 matching 11 bases. CDR1 and CDR2 from the germline V gene are MDHEN and SYDVKM. After removal of 4 bases from V and 0 bases from J, the junction contained 7 bases not matched to a gene. The CDR3 covers 17 residues. DNA of the CDR3: TGTGCCAGCAGTTCCTGGACAGGGGGCCAGATGAACACTGAAGCTTTCTTT. Its protein is CASSSWTGGQMNTEAFF.

The J gene is TRBJ1-5, the V gene TRBV28; no definite D call. There are 16 residues in the CDR3. Germline lookup yields CDR1 MDHEN and CDR2 SYDVKM. The ends were cut back, 2 bases at V and 2 bases at J, with 13 bases in the middle. The CDR3 protein is CASSLGLGRGNQPQHF. The DNA for the CDR3 is TGTGCCAGCAGTTTAGGACTAGGGCGGGGCAATCAGCCCCAGCATTTT.

The chain joins TRBV5-6 to TRBJ1-4; perhaps TRBD1 as D (5 bases). Trimming removed 2 bases from V and 9 bases from J, with 23 bases in between. This CDR3 contains 17 residues. CDR1 and CDR2 from the germline V gene are SGHDT and YYEEEE. DNA of the CDR3: TGTGCCAGCAGCTTCTTCGGCGGTAGATGGGGCGGTAAAAAACTGTTTTTT. This codes for CASSFFGGRWGGKKLFF.

The chain couples TRBV5-1 to TRBJ2-3; maybe TRBD2 (7 bases). This CDR3 has 16 residues. Germline V gene sequence: CDR1 SGHRS, CDR2 YFSETQ. Trimming pared 3 bases from V and 0 bases from J, leaving 14 bases between. The CDR3: CASSSMGGTSTDTQYF. In DNA form, the CDR3 reads TGCGCCAGCAGCTCGATGGGAGGGACAAGCACAGATACGCAGTATTTT.

J is TRBJ1-2 and V is TRBV4-2; 8 positions match TRBD1. Germline V gene lookup returns CDR1 LGHNA and CDR2 YNFKEQ. The trim removed 0 bases at V and 1 base at J, leaving 4 bases unmatched. The length of the CDR3 is 16 residues. The CDR3 region is CASSQDRTGSNYGYTF. The CDR3 DNA sequence: TGTGCCAGCAGCCAAGATAGGACAGGGAGTAACTATGGCTACACCTTC.

This chain connects TRBV6-6 to TRBJ1-1, with D unresolved. V was clipped by 4 bases and J by 6 bases, with 21 bases between them. Germline V gene data show CDR1 as MNHNY and CDR2 as SVGAGI (reference sequence). CDR3 length equals 16 residues. The CDR3 DNA sequence: TGTGCCAGCAGTTGGCCCAATTTGCGGCGGATCCCTGAAGCTTTCTTT. Translating gives CASSWPNLRRIPEAFF.

CDR3: CASSLAWRRTGEVFWGYTF. The CDR3 DNA reads as TGTGCCAGCAGCTTAGCGTGGAGGAGGACAGGGGAAGTCTTTTGGGGCTACACCTTC. The chain has TRBV7-6 and TRBJ1-2; 9 nucleotides agree with TRBD1. V was pared by 0 bases and J by 8 bases, with 19 bases of the junction left unmatched. The germline CDR1 and CDR2 sequences are SGHVS and FNYEAQ. The CDR3 length is 19 residues.

This clone was seen just once. In DNA, the CDR3 is TGTGCCAGCACCACTGTATTGCTAGCGGGGGGGCTGAATACGCAGTATTTT. The encoded protein is CASTTVLLAGGLNTQYF. The chain recombines TRBV2 with TRBJ2-3; 12 positions agree with TRBD2. This CDR3 is 17 amino acids long. In germline, CDR1 is SNHLY, CDR2 FYNNEI. The V segment lost 7 bases and the J segment 7 bases; nucleotides outside the gene matches: 15.

The V gene is TRBV28, the J gene TRBJ1-6; the D gene is possibly TRBD1 (5 bases). The CDR3 is 18 residues long. Trimming shortened V by 2 bases and J by 0 bases, and 14 bases separated the two germline ends. Per the germline V gene, CDR1 is MDHEN and CDR2 is SYDVKM. The CDR3 DNA follows: TGTGCCAGCAGTTTAGGTAGGGGCTCAAGCTCCTATAATTCACCCCTCCACTTT. Its protein product is CASSLGRGSSSYNSPLHF.

The chain has TRBV7-2 and TRBJ1-2, with TRBD1 identical over 7 bases. Germline V gives CDR1 SGHTA, CDR2 FQGNSA. The CDR3 runs 18 residues. Losses at the gene ends were 2 bases for V and 7 bases for J; bases not matched to a gene: 19. The CDR3 reads CASSLSQGGLVLYAGYTF. CDR3 bases: TGTGCCAGCAGCTTAAGCCAGGGGGGTCTTGTCCTCTATGCTGGCTACACCTTC.

The chain employs TRBV30 and TRBJ2-1; D might be TRBD1 (7 bases). The CDR3 extends over 16 amino acids. The V end lost 5 bases, the J end lost 2 bases, and 19 bases lay between the germline ends. CDR1 and CDR2 from the germline V gene are GTSNPN and SVGIG (reference sequence). CDR3 DNA: TGTGCCTGGTGGAGGGAGGAGGGGGCGGCCTACAATGAGCAGTTCTTC. This encodes CAWWREEGAAYNEQFF. The full variable domain, its missing parts supplied by reference TRBV30 and TRBJ2-1, is SQTIHQWPATLVQPVGSPLSLECTVEGTSNPNLYWYRQAAGRGLQLLFYSVGIGQISSEVPQNLSASRPQDRQFILSSKKLLLSDSGFYLCAWWREEGAAYNEQFFGPGTRLTVL.

This clone showed up just a few times. CDR3 DNA: TGTGCCAGCAGTTACGACGGGGGGCAAAGTCCTTACGAGCAGTACTTC. Its protein is CASSYDGGQSPYEQYF. V is TRBV6-5 and J is TRBJ2-7; perhaps TRBD2 as D (7 bases). This CDR3 is built from 16 residues. Germline-derived CDR1 and CDR2 are MNHEY and SVGAGI. Trimming cost V 2 bases and J 4 bases, with 18 bases left between them.

The chain carries TRBV7-2 and TRBJ2-3; TRBD2 matches 12 bases. Trimming cost V 5 bases and J 6 bases; bases outside gene matches: 15. CDR1 and CDR2 from the germline V gene are SGHTA and FQGNSA. The CDR3 is 18 amino acids. The CDR3 nucleotides are TGTGCCAGCAGCCCACGTCCCCCTAGCGGGGGGGCGGCGGATACGCAGTATTTT. This sequence encodes CASSPRPPSGGAADTQYF.

In its sample, this clone was seen once. V is TRBV6-5 and J is TRBJ2-1; D possibly corresponds to TRBD2 (6 bases). The CDR3 contains 11 residues. Trimming cost V 8 bases and J 10 bases, with 12 bases left between them. Looked up from germline, CDR1 is MNHEY and CDR2 is SVGAGI. CDR3 DNA sequence: TGTGCCAGCGGAGGGAGGTGCGAGCAGTTCTTC. Translated: CASGGRCEQFF.

This chain links TRBV10-2 with TRBJ2-7, with TRBD2 as a possible D gene (6 bases). CDR1 is WSHSY and CDR2 is SAAADI in the germline V gene. V lost 5 bases and J 5 bases, leaving 10 bases between the germline ends. This CDR3 region has 12 residues. This chain's CDR3 is CASSWAGHEQYF. CDR3 nucleotides: TGCGCCAGCAGTTGGGCGGGACACGAGCAGTACTTC.

The chain is built from TRBV14 and TRBJ1-6; TRBD1 matches 8 bases. The junction had 18 bases not matched to a gene; V was cut back by 2 bases and J by 9 bases. This CDR3 comprises 19 residues. CDR1 is SGHDN and CDR2 is FVKESK in the germline V gene. In nucleotides, the CDR3 is TGTGCCAGCAGCCAATTCGCGAGTCCCGAGACAGGGGTGGGTTCACCCCTCCACTTT. Its protein is CASSQFASPETGVGSPLHF.

The genes are TRBV10-3 and TRBJ2-3; tentatively, D is TRBD1 (7 bases). V gave up 3 bases and J gave up 2 bases, with 24 bases separating them. CDR3 length equals 19 residues. Per the germline V gene, CDR1 is ENHRY and CDR2 is SYGVKD. CDR3 nucleotide sequence: TGTGCCATCAGTGAAAGGGGTTGCTGGGCAGGGGGGCTCACAGATACGCAGTATTTT. Translating it yields CAISERGCWAGGLTDTQYF.

V and J are TRBV6-5 and TRBJ2-7; D gene uncertain. Germline CDR1 reads MNHEY; CDR2 reads SVGAGI. The CDR3 runs to 11 residues. Trimming shortened V by 8 bases and J by 3 bases, and 8 bases separated the two germline ends. The CDR3 DNA follows: TGTGCCAGCGCCAGTCGCTACGAGCAGTACTTC. Translation: CASASRYEQYF.

The gene calls are TRBV15 and TRBJ2-3, with TRBD2 matching 8 bases. The CDR3 runs 18 residues. V shed 3 bases, J shed 1 base, and the junction held 12 bases outside the gene matches. Germline CDR1 and CDR2: LNHNV and YYDKDF (reference sequence). This CDR3 is CATSSADRLAGRTDTQYF. CDR3 DNA: TGTGCCACCAGCAGCGCCGATCGGCTAGCGGGTCGCACAGATACGCAGTATTTT. Looking up the rest from reference TRBV15 and TRBJ2-3 gives the full variable domain: DAMVIQNPRYQVTQFGKPVTLSCSQTLNHNVMYWYQQKSSQAPKLLFHYYDKDFNNEADTPDNFQSRRPNTSFCFLDIRSPGLGDTAMYLCATSSADRLAGRTDTQYFGPGTRLTVL.

The chain is built from TRBV5-6 and TRBJ2-3, with TRBD2 matching over 10 bases. Trimming removed 3 bases from V and 3 bases from J; junction bases left unmatched: 13. Looked up from germline, CDR1 is SGHDT and CDR2 is YYEEEE. This CDR3 has 18 amino acids. In DNA, the CDR3 is TGTGCCAGCAGCTACCTAGCGGGGGAGGACCCAGAGACAGATACGCAGTATTTT. As protein: CASSYLAGEDPETDTQYF.

V usage is TRBV21-1 and J usage is TRBJ2-7; the table's TRBD1 call for D was not verified on the DNA. TRBV21-1 is recorded as a pseudogene. The length of the CDR3 is 15 residues. CDR3 in DNA: TGTGCCAGCAGCAAAGAAGTTTCAGGGGGACGGGGACAGTACTTC. Its protein is CASSKEVSGGRGQYF.

The chain uses TRBV28 and TRBJ1-5; possible D gene TRBD1, 5 bases. CDR1 MDHEN and CDR2 SYDVKM come from the germline V gene. The CDR3 has 13 amino acids. V was clipped by 2 bases and J by 8 bases, with 10 bases between them. The DNA of the CDR3 is TGTGCCAGCAGTTTACGGGGGGAAGAGCCCCAGCATTTT. As protein: CASSLRGEEPQHF.

The chain recombines TRBV7-9 with TRBJ1-2; no clear D. CDR3 length equals 15 residues. The germline V and J ends were trimmed by 4 bases and 4 bases, with 16 bases remaining between them. Germline assignment: CDR1 SEHNR and CDR2 FQNEAQ (reference sequence). The DNA for the CDR3 is TGTGCCAGCAGCTCCAGCCGGGGTCCCTTCTATGGCTACACCTTC. It yields the protein CASSSSRGPFYGYTF.

J is TRBJ1-6 and V is TRBV28; D perhaps matches TRBD1 (6 bases). The V end was cut by 4 bases, the J end by 8 bases, with 21 bases between. The CDR3 runs 17 residues. Germline assignment: CDR1 MDHEN and CDR2 SYDVKM. The CDR3 bases are TGTGCCAGCAGTTACACCAGTTTAGGCAGGGGCGATTCACCCCTCCACTTT. This sequence encodes CASSYTSLGRGDSPLHF.

The rearrangement links TRBV5-1 to TRBJ1-2; D perhaps matches TRBD1 (6 bases). Trimming removed 4 bases from V and 6 bases from J, with 22 bases in between. The germline CDR1 and CDR2 sequences are SGHRS and YFSETQ. This CDR3 has 16 residues. The chain's CDR3 is CASSQGHFWALDGYTF. In DNA, the CDR3 is TGCGCCAGCAGCCAGGGACATTTTTGGGCCCTGGATGGCTACACCTTC. The full variable domain, with the rest looked up from reference TRBV5-1 and TRBJ1-2, is KAGVTQTPRYLIKTRGQQVTLSCSPISGHRSVSWYQQTPGQGLQFLFEYFSETQRNKGNFPGRFSGRQFSNSRSEMNVSTLELGDSALYLCASSQGHFWALDGYTFGSGTRLTVV.

V usage is TRBV30 and J usage is TRBJ1-6, with 8 bases identical to TRBD1. CDR1 GTSNPN and CDR2 SVGIG come from the germline V gene (reference sequence). V was clipped by 4 bases and J by 3 bases; unmatched bases: 17. The CDR3 runs 19 residues. CDR3 in amino acids: CAWKSKGQVPLHYNSPLHF. DNA for the CDR3: TGTGCCTGGAAAAGTAAGGGACAGGTCCCTCTACACTATAATTCACCCCTCCACTTT.

V and J are TRBV10-1 and TRBJ2-7; a possible D gene is TRBD2 (6 bases). The V gene lost 0 bases and the J gene lost 3 bases, with 9 bases spanning the gap. CDR3 size: 14 residues. Germline V gene sequence: CDR1 WNHNN, CDR2 SYGVQD (reference sequence). The CDR3, as DNA: TGCGCCAGCAGTGAGTCGAGGGGACTCTACGAGCAGTACTTC. Its protein product is CASSESRGLYEQYF.

In its sample, this clone was seen once. The CDR3 nucleotides are TGTGCCAGCAGTCTGGACAGGGTTACCTACGAGCAGTACTTC. This codes for CASSLDRVTYEQYF. The J gene is TRBJ2-7, the V gene TRBV2; TRBD1 aligns across 8 bases. V lost 5 bases and J lost 2; bases outside the gene matches: 5. CDR1 SNHLY and CDR2 FYNNEI come from the germline V gene. This CDR3 is 14 amino acids long.